The next 27 T cell receptor beta chains were all read from a single sample in a study of Ad26.COV2.S vaccination and SARS-CoV-2 variants. Produced via immunoSEQ multiplex PCR; TCRdb's table is partial and in-frame only. The data show approximately 460,000 clones, 89% seen once. Noted treatment: about 20 received Ad26.COV2.S at low or high dose, single or two shots; five or six received placebo; per-sample allocation not given. Specimen acquisition occurred on day 63 following the initial vaccine or placebo injection. The material was peripheral blood, obtained in a trial of Ad26.COV2.S vaccine versus placebo. The receptors stem from a person aged 18 to 65 who received the Ad26.COV2.S COVID-19 vaccine or a placebo.

This chain uses TRBV29-1 with TRBJ2-1; D gene uncertain. The ends were cut back, 6 bases at V and 6 bases at J, with 9 bases in the middle. The germline V gene has CDR1 SQVTM and CDR2 ANQGSEA. This CDR3 comprises 11 residues. This CDR3 is CSVRLFNEQFF. DNA for the CDR3: TGCAGCGTCCGACTTTTCAATGAGCAGTTCTTC.

This clone was counted once. The chain employs TRBV5-4 and TRBJ2-1, with TRBD2 as a possible D gene (5 bases). The CDR3 has 15 residues. Germline CDR1 reads SGHNT; CDR2 reads YYREEE (reference sequence). The V end was cut by 3 bases, the J end by 0 bases, with 10 bases between. CDR3 amino acids: CASSSRLFSYNEQFF. As DNA, the CDR3 is TGTGCCAGCAGCTCCCGACTATTCTCCTACAATGAGCAGTTCTTC.

This clone was counted only a few times. The V call is TRBV5-1, the J call TRBJ2-7; 12 bases fit TRBD1. V gave up 3 bases and J gave up 3 bases; unmatched junction bases: 4. CDR1 is SGHRS, CDR2 YFSETQ, per germline. The CDR3 has 15 amino acids. CDR3 bases: TGCGCCAGCAGCTCAGGGACAGGGGGCATCTACGAGCAGTACTTC. The encoded protein is CASSSGTGGIYEQYF. Looking up the rest from reference TRBV5-1 and TRBJ2-7 gives the full variable domain: KAGVTQTPRYLIKTRGQQVTLSCSPISGHRSVSWYQQTPGQGLQFLFEYFSETQRNKGNFPGRFSGRQFSNSRSEMNVSTLELGDSALYLCASSSGTGGIYEQYFGPGTRLTVT.

This clone appeared a few times. V usage is TRBV5-4 and J usage is TRBJ1-3; D is perhaps TRBD1 (5 bases). The CDR3 length is 16 residues. Germline loops: CDR1 SGHNT, CDR2 YYREEE (reference sequence). Trimming removed 4 bases from V and 0 bases from J, with 14 bases in between. This CDR3 reads CASSPYPGGSGNTIYF. The CDR3 DNA follows: TGTGCCAGCAGCCCCTACCCTGGGGGCTCTGGAAACACCATATATTTT.

In its sample, this clone was seen a few times. J is TRBJ2-7 and V is TRBV7-9; 11 bases are shared with TRBD1. Germline CDR1 is SEHNR and CDR2 is FQNEAQ (reference sequence). V lost 5 bases to trimming and J lost 4 bases; unmatched junction nucleotides: 7. The CDR3 is 15 amino acids. DNA for the CDR3: TGTGCCAGCAGCCCACGGACAGGGGGCTTTTACGAGCAGTACTTC. Protein product: CASSPRTGGFYEQYF. Based on the CDR3 plus reference TRBV7-9 and TRBJ2-7, the full variable domain is DTGVSQNPRHKITKRGQNVTFRCDPISEHNRLYWYRQTLGQGPEFLTYFQNEAQLEKSRLLSDRFSAERPKGSFSTLEIQRTEQGDSAMYLCASSPRTGGFYEQYFGPGTRLTVT.

CDR3: CASSVQGMNTGELFF. CDR3 bases: TGTGCCAGCAGTGTACAGGGGATGAACACCGGGGAGCTGTTTTTT. The chain is built from TRBV2 and TRBJ2-2, with 7 bases aligning to TRBD1. Germline V lookup: CDR1 SNHLY, CDR2 FYNNEI. V lost 4 bases and J lost 1; bases outside the gene matches: 3. The CDR3 loop spans 15 amino acids. Combining the CDR3 with reference TRBV2 and TRBJ2-2 gives the whole variable domain EPEVTQTPSHQVTQMGQEVILRCVPISNHLYFYWYRQILGQKVEFLVSFYNNEISEKSEIFDDQFSVERPDGSNFTLKIRSTKLEDSAMYFCASSVQGMNTGELFFGEGSRLTVL.

The CDR3: CASSLARQGSNQPQHF. The CDR3 nucleotides are TGTGCCAGCAGCTTAGCGAGGCAGGGTAGCAATCAGCCCCAGCATTTT. The chain carries TRBV7-8 and TRBJ1-5; D perhaps matches TRBD1 (5 bases). The CDR3 runs 16 residues. Germline V gene lookup returns CDR1 SGHVS and CDR2 FQNEAQ. Trimming removed 0 bases from V and 0 bases from J, with 9 bases in between.

This clone rates as medium-sized. V and J are TRBV6-5 and TRBJ2-1, with D unclear. CDR1 and CDR2 from the germline V gene are MNHEY and SVGAGI. V lost 4 bases and J 3 bases, leaving 10 bases between the germline ends. CDR3 size: 14 residues. The CDR3 loop is CASSSLDDYNEQFF. The CDR3 DNA reads as TGTGCCAGCAGTTCCCTGGACGACTACAATGAGCAGTTCTTC.

V is TRBV7-6 and J is TRBJ2-3; 11 bases align to TRBD1. The CDR3 is 16 residues long. CDR1 is SGHVS, CDR2 FNYEAQ, per germline. V was pared by 4 bases and J by 5 bases, with 8 bases of the junction left unmatched. The CDR3 region is CASSSPGQGAGDTQYF. CDR3 nucleotide sequence: TGTGCCAGCAGCTCCCCCGGACAGGGGGCAGGAGATACGCAGTATTTT.

This chain's CDR3 is CASSPGQGGLVEQYF. CDR3 nucleotides: TGCGCCAGCAGCCCCGGACAGGGGGGTCTGGTCGAGCAGTACTTC. The rearrangement links TRBV5-1 to TRBJ2-7; 10 nucleotides agree with TRBD1. The CDR3 spans 15 residues. The V gene's germline CDR1 is SGHRS and CDR2 YFSETQ. After removal of 4 bases from V and 6 bases from J, the junction contained 10 bases not matched to a gene.

The V call is TRBV3-1 (or the pseudogene TRBV3-2), the J call TRBJ1-5; D ambiguous. The CDR3 sequence is 12 residues long. CDR1 LGHDT and CDR2 YNNKEL come from the germline V gene (reference sequence). V dropped 4 bases and J dropped 4 bases, with 5 bases sitting between them. For the CDR3, the DNA is TGTGCCAGCAGCCCTGGGAATCAGCCCCAGCATTTT. Translated: CASSPGNQPQHF.

This clone was recorded a few times. The same CDR3 can be traced to other DNA sequences in this sample. The chain carries TRBV18 and TRBJ1-1; the match to TRBD1 covers 8 bases. The length of the CDR3 is 14 residues. Germline CDR1 KGHSH, CDR2 LQKENI. Trimming took 6 bases from V and 1 from J; bases not matched to a gene: 4. The CDR3 DNA follows: TGTGCCAGCTCCCAGGGGGCTGGGAACACTGAAGCTTTCTTT. Amino acid sequence: CASSQGAGNTEAFF.

This clone turned up a few times. The chain has TRBV3-1 (or the pseudogene TRBV3-2) and TRBJ2-7, with a weak D call TRBD2 (5 bases). Germline CDR1 reads LGHDT; CDR2 reads YNNKEL (reference sequence). With 1 base removed from V and 4 bases from J, the gap between germline ends came to 14 bases. This CDR3 has 15 amino acids. This CDR3 reads CASSQGAGQPYEQYF. CDR3 DNA sequence: TGTGCCAGCAGCCAAGGTGCGGGCCAACCTTACGAGCAGTACTTC.

In the case of this clone: The sample contains more than one DNA sequence encoding this CDR3. This chain joins TRBV18 and TRBJ1-1; D is unresolved. The CDR3 covers 13 residues. Germline V gives CDR1 KGHSH, CDR2 LQKENI. V dropped 2 bases and J dropped 5 bases, with 9 bases sitting between them. The CDR3 DNA reads as TGTGCCAGCTCACCAACCGGGAATACTGAAGCTTTCTTT. Translation gives CASSPTGNTEAFF. The full variable domain, in which reference TRBV18 and TRBJ1-1 provide the parts outside the CDR3, is NAGVMQNPRHLVRRRGQEARLRCSPMKGHSHVYWYRQLPEEGLKFMVYLQKENIIDESGMPKERFSAEFPKEGPSILRIQQVVRGDSAAYFCASSPTGNTEAFFGQGTRLTVV.

This chain joins TRBV28 and TRBJ2-2, with no clear D. V was shortened by 5 bases and J by 4 bases, with 17 bases between the two germline ends. The germline V gene has CDR1 MDHEN and CDR2 SYDVKM. The CDR3 contains 16 residues. CDR3 loop: CASSRPPDLSTGELFF. CDR3 in DNA: TGTGCCAGCAGTAGGCCGCCCGACCTAAGCACCGGGGAGCTGTTTTTT.

The chain uses TRBV18 and TRBJ2-7; TRBD1 matches 8 bases. Germline V gene sequence: CDR1 KGHSH, CDR2 LQKENI. The CDR3 spans 14 residues. V lost 6 bases, J lost 5 bases, and 9 bases stayed unmatched. CDR3 in DNA: TGTGCCAGCTCTTTGGACAGGGAGGCCCACGAGCAGTACTTC. Its translation is CASSLDREAHEQYF.

This chain links TRBV28 with TRBJ2-7; D is possibly TRBD1 (6 bases). The germline V gene has CDR1 MDHEN and CDR2 SYDVKM. V gave up 5 bases and J gave up 3 bases, with 14 bases separating them. The CDR3 is made up of 14 amino acids. The CDR3 nucleotides are TGTGCCAGCAGTGTGCAGGGGCCATACTACGAGCAGTACTTC. Its protein is CASSVQGPYYEQYF.

With regard to this clone: Other DNA sequences in the same sample also yield this CDR3. As DNA, the CDR3 is TGTGCCTCCAGCTCATACAATGAGCAGTTCTTC. It specifies CASSSYNEQFF. The chain joins TRBV19 to TRBJ2-1; D gene uncertain. The V and J ends lost 11 bases and 4 bases respectively, with 9 bases between them. Germline V gene lookup returns CDR1 LNHDA and CDR2 SQIVND (reference sequence). The CDR3 has 11 residues.

The chain joins TRBV5-1 to TRBJ2-4; D is perhaps TRBD1 (6 bases). Per the germline V gene, CDR1 is SGHRS and CDR2 is YFSETQ. Trimming left V 5 bases short and J 0 bases short, with 15 bases between. CDR3 length equals 16 residues. For the CDR3, the DNA is TGCGCCAGCAGATTCGATTCCAGGGGAGCCAAAAACATTCAGTACTTC. This codes for CASRFDSRGAKNIQYF.

There are a few counts of this clone. The chain carries TRBV2 and TRBJ2-3; D not resolved. Between the trimmed V and J ends, which lost 1 base and 9 bases, there was a span of 8 bases. Germline lookup yields CDR1 SNHLY and CDR2 FYNNEI. The CDR3 length is 12 residues. CDR3 bases: TGTGCCAGCAGTGAAGTCCAAGGAACGCAGTATTTT. Its protein product is CASSEVQGTQYF.

The V gene is TRBV27, the J gene TRBJ2-1, with 7 bases matching TRBD1. Germline V lookup: CDR1 MNHEY, CDR2 SMNVEV (reference sequence). The ends lost 5 bases at V and 6 bases at J; junction bases unmatched: 7. The CDR3 is made up of 14 amino acids. The CDR3 nucleotides are TGTGCCAGCAGTAGGGGGCGCCGGGGCAATGAGCAGTTCTTC. This encodes CASSRGRRGNEQFF.

V gene TRBV11-2 combines with J gene TRBJ1-3; D is undetermined. The CDR3 is 16 amino acids. The germline CDR1 and CDR2 sequences are SGHAT and FQNNGV. The V gene lost 3 bases and the J gene lost 5 bases, with 17 bases spanning the gap. The CDR3 DNA is TGTGCCAGCAGCTTCTCGGTTTCGACAATGAGAAACACCATATATTTT. This codes for CASSFSVSTMRNTIYF.

The chain carries TRBV19 and TRBJ1-4, with TRBD1 matching 8 bases. The CDR3 is 13 residues long. Per the germline V gene, CDR1 is LNHDA and CDR2 is SQIVND (reference sequence). Losses at the gene ends were 6 bases for V and 8 bases for J; bases not matched to a gene: 5. CDR3 sequence reads: CASRDRAREKLFF. As DNA, the CDR3 is TGTGCCAGTAGGGACAGGGCTCGCGAAAAACTGTTTTTT.

This chain joins TRBV13 and TRBJ1-2; TRBD1 is a possible D gene (5 bases). The V and J ends lost 3 bases and 6 bases respectively, with 29 bases between them. This CDR3 contains 19 residues. In germline, CDR1 is PRHDT, CDR2 FYEKMQ (reference sequence). CDR3: CASSFLTARTEAGGNGYTF. In nucleotides, the CDR3 is TGTGCCAGCAGCTTCCTGACAGCTCGAACCGAAGCAGGTGGAAATGGCTACACCTTC. Drawing the rest from reference TRBV13 and TRBJ1-2, the complete variable domain is AAGVIQSPRHLIKEKRETATLKCYPIPRHDTVYWYQQGPGQDPQFLISFYEKMQSDKGSIPDRFSAQQFSDYHSELNMSSLELGDSALYFCASSFLTARTEAGGNGYTFGSGTRLTVV.

The DNA for the CDR3 is TGTGCCAGTGCTGGCGGGGGAGGGGAGCAGTACTTC. Translation gives CASAGGGGEQYF. The chain couples TRBV2 to TRBJ2-7; 7 nucleotides agree with TRBD2. Trimming took 9 bases from V and 7 from J; bases not matched to a gene: 9. Germline loops: CDR1 SNHLY, CDR2 FYNNEI. The CDR3 contains 12 residues.

This CDR3 reads CASSSGNGLGKNNEQFF. The CDR3 nucleotides are TGCGCCAGCAGCAGTGGAAACGGACTAGGGAAGAACAATGAGCAGTTCTTC. This chain joins TRBV5-1 and TRBJ2-1, with 7 bases lining up with TRBD2. CDR1 is SGHRS, CDR2 YFSETQ, per germline. This CDR3 has 17 amino acids. V was clipped by 4 bases and J by 5 bases; unmatched bases: 15. The whole variable domain, filled in from reference TRBV5-1 and TRBJ2-1, reads KAGVTQTPRYLIKTRGQQVTLSCSPISGHRSVSWYQQTPGQGLQFLFEYFSETQRNKGNFPGRFSGRQFSNSRSEMNVSTLELGDSALYLCASSSGNGLGKNNEQFFGPGTRLTVL.

The J gene is TRBJ2-1, the V gene TRBV6-5; TRBD1 matches 8 bases. The CDR3 extends over 15 amino acids. V was pared by 6 bases and J by 7 bases, with 11 bases of the junction left unmatched. Germline-derived CDR1 and CDR2 are MNHEY and SVGAGI. The CDR3 DNA reads TGTGCCAGCAGGCCCCAGGGGGCCCGTGGGAATGAGCAGTTCTTC. This gives the protein CASRPQGARGNEQFF.